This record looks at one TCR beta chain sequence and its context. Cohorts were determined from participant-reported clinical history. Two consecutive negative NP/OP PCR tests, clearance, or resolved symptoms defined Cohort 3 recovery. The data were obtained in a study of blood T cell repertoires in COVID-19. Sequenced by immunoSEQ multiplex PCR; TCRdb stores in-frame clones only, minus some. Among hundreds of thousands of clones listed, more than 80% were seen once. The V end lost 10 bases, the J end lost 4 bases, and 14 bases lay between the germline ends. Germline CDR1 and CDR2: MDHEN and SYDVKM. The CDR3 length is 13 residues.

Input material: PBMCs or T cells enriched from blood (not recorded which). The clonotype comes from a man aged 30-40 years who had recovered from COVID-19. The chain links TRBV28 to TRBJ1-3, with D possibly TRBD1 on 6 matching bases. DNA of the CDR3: TGTGCCATTGAGGACAGCTACGGAAACACCATATATTTT. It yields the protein CAIEDSYGNTIYF.